This entry lists 17 T cell receptor beta chains sequenced from one sample in a study of blood T cell repertoires in COVID-19. The data were produced by immunoSEQ multiplex PCR, yet TCRdb's version contains in-frame clones alone and is incomplete. The repertoire holds some 370,000 clones, with 70% to 90% as singletons. Material for sequencing was peripheral blood. The receptors come from a young woman with COVID-19, enrolled during active disease.

This chain connects TRBV2 to TRBJ2-1; 14 nucleotides agree with TRBD2. The CDR3 consists of 15 residues. Losses at the gene ends were 4 bases for V and 9 bases for J; bases not matched to a gene: 5. CDR1 is SNHLY, CDR2 FYNNEI, per germline. The CDR3 sequence: CASSGLAGGPGEQFF. Here the CDR3 DNA reads TGTGCCAGCAGTGGACTAGCGGGAGGGCCTGGTGAGCAGTTCTTC.

V and J are TRBV7-9 and TRBJ2-3; 7 nucleotides line up with TRBD1. The CDR3 is 14 amino acids. Germline lookup yields CDR1 SEHNR and CDR2 FQNEAQ (reference sequence). J was trimmed by 6 bases and V by 6 bases; bases with no gene match: 9. The DNA for the CDR3 is TGTGCCAGCAGACCCAAACAGGGGTTGGATACGCAGTATTTT. It is translated as CASRPKQGLDTQYF.

This sequence joins TRBV3-1 (or the pseudogene TRBV3-2) and TRBJ2-7; D gene uncertain. V lost 1 base to trimming and J lost 0 bases, with 7 bases between them. Germline V gene lookup returns CDR1 LGHDT and CDR2 YNNKEL (reference sequence). The CDR3 loop spans 14 amino acids. The DNA for the CDR3 is TGTGCCAGCAGCCAAGCGCGGAGCTCCTACGAGCAGTACTTC. This encodes CASSQARSSYEQYF.

CDR3 amino acids: CASSQYRVRDRGDDGYTF. CDR3 in DNA: TGCGCCAGCAGTCAATATAGGGTAAGGGACAGGGGGGATGATGGCTACACCTTC. This chain uses TRBV23-1 with TRBJ1-2, with TRBD1 identical over 11 bases. TRBV23-1 belongs to the ORF category, with a function that is uncertain. This CDR3 has 18 amino acids. With 1 base clipped from V and 6 bases from J, the junction kept 13 bases outside the gene matches.

This rearrangement joins TRBV28 to TRBJ1-1, with 12 bases aligning to TRBD1. The CDR3 extends over 15 amino acids. CDR1 is MDHEN and CDR2 is SYDVKM in the germline V gene. J lost 5 bases, V lost 8 bases, and 9 bases had no gene match. CDR3 protein: CASGRGDRGQTEAFF. CDR3 sequence (DNA): TGTGCCAGCGGCCGTGGGGACAGGGGGCAAACTGAAGCTTTCTTT.

The chain couples TRBV19 to TRBJ2-7; D gene ambiguous. The germline V and J ends were trimmed by 2 bases and 7 bases, with 12 bases remaining between them. Germline CDR1 and CDR2: LNHDA and SQIVND (reference sequence). The CDR3 consists of 13 residues. Here the CDR3 DNA reads TGTGCCAGTAGTATAACCGGAGCTTTGGAGCAGTACTTC. This gives the protein CASSITGALEQYF.

The rearrangement uses TRBV24-1 and TRBJ2-6; no firm D call. The CDR3 is 14 residues long. Germline V gives CDR1 KGHDR, CDR2 SFDVKD. V was shortened by 10 bases and J by 0 bases, with 9 bases between the two germline ends. CDR3 region: CATSLGSGANVLTF. For the CDR3, the DNA is TGTGCCACTTCACTCGGCTCTGGGGCCAACGTCCTGACTTTC.

The chain couples TRBV28 to TRBJ1-2; D is perhaps TRBD1 (5 bases). Trimming took off 5 bases at V and 3 bases at J, with 10 bases between the two ends. CDR3 size: 13 residues. Germline CDR1 is MDHEN and CDR2 is SYDVKM. The CDR3 nucleotides read TGTGCCAGCAGTCCCGACAGCTACTATGGCTACACCTTC. Translating gives CASSPDSYYGYTF.

The chain employs TRBV25-1 and TRBJ2-1; no definite D call. CDR3 size: 11 residues. Between the trimmed V and J ends, which lost 1 base and 10 bases, there was a span of 5 bases. Germline V gene data show CDR1 as MGHDK and CDR2 as SYGVNS. The CDR3 DNA sequence: TGTGCCAGCAGTGAATTCAGGGAGCAGTTCTTC. Residues: CASSEFREQFF.

The genes are TRBV7-2 and TRBJ1-4, with 8 bases identical to TRBD1. V lost 1 base, J lost 5 bases, and 3 bases stayed unmatched. The germline V gene has CDR1 SGHTA and CDR2 FQGNSA. The CDR3 loop spans 15 amino acids. CDR3 residues: CASSLDRGKNEKLFF. In DNA, the CDR3 is TGTGCCAGCAGCTTAGACAGGGGGAAGAATGAAAAACTGTTTTTT.

V gene TRBV28 combines with J gene TRBJ2-7; D perhaps matches TRBD1 (5 bases). The V end was cut by 5 bases, the J end by 3 bases, with 11 bases between. Germline assignment: CDR1 MDHEN and CDR2 SYDVKM. This CDR3 is 13 amino acids long. The CDR3 protein is CASSIGRDYEQYF. In nucleotides, the CDR3 is TGTGCCAGCAGTATAGGCAGGGACTACGAGCAGTACTTC.

The rearrangement uses TRBV13 and TRBJ1-6; 8 bases are shared with TRBD1. Germline CDR1 is PRHDT and CDR2 is FYEKMQ (reference sequence). V was clipped by 2 bases and J by 7 bases; unmatched bases: 4. The CDR3 runs to 15 residues. Written as DNA, the CDR3 is TGTGCCAGCAGCTTACATGGGACAGGCAATTCACCCCTCCACTTT. Its protein is CASSLHGTGNSPLHF.

This clone was observed a handful of times. The chain couples TRBV5-5 to TRBJ1-5, with 10 bases that match TRBD1. The CDR3 extends over 17 amino acids. Losses at the gene ends were 5 bases for V and 3 bases for J; bases not matched to a gene: 11. CDR1 SGHKS and CDR2 YYEKEE come from the germline V gene (reference sequence). CDR3 sequence (DNA): TGTGCCAGCAGGAAGACAGGGGGCGCGATGGACAATCAGCCCCAGCATTTT. Translation gives CASRKTGGAMDNQPQHF.

As for this clone: One junction end disagrees with the germline gene, perhaps due to a read error. The rearrangement joins TRBV20-1 to TRBJ1-1, with a possible D match to TRBD1 (5 bases). CDR3 length: 9 amino acids. Germline CDR1 is DFQATT and CDR2 is SNEGSKA (reference sequence). CDR3 loop: CSAPIQGIF. The CDR3 nucleotides read TGCAGTGCTCCCATTCAGGGAATTTTC.

This chain joins TRBV5-6 and TRBJ2-3; 12 nucleotides line up with TRBD2. The germline gives CDR1 SGHDT, CDR2 YYEEEE. CDR3 size: 16 residues. V was clipped by 0 bases and J by 5 bases; unmatched bases: 4. The CDR3 bases are TGTGCCAGCAGCTTGGCCAGACTAGCGGGAGTAGATACGCAGTATTTT. This gives the protein CASSLARLAGVDTQYF.

V gene TRBV9 combines with J gene TRBJ2-7; D gene unclear. The CDR3 totals 15 residues. Germline CDR1 is SGDLS and CDR2 is YYNGEE. The V end lost 0 bases, the J end lost 0 bases, and 10 bases lay between the germline ends. The CDR3 is CASSVGALTSYEQYF. The CDR3, as DNA: TGTGCCAGCAGCGTAGGGGCTCTAACCTCCTACGAGCAGTACTTC.

This clone was counted many times. An end of the junction differs from the germline gene, which may be a read error. The chain joins TRBV2 to TRBJ2-7; D is perhaps TRBD2 (6 bases). CDR3 length: 11 residues. CDR1 and CDR2 (germline): SNHLY, FYNNEI. CDR3 residues: CASSESLAHQF. The CDR3 nucleotides read TGTGCCAGCAGTGAAAGTCTAGCGCACCAATTC.